These T cell receptor beta chains were read from a single sample in a study of STAT3 mutations in large granular lymphocyte leukemia. Libraries were prepared by immunoSEQ multiplex PCR; TCRdb keeps only in-frame clonotypes and omits some of them. In the table there are around 7,800 clones, around nine tenths of which are singletons. Material: peripheral blood mononuclear cells. Receptor source: a man of 80 years or more with T-cell large granular lymphocyte leukemia. Some clones in this sample may be carry-over from other donors' samples. Each CDR3 is given with its conserved first and last residue. A D gene is named only where the DNA matches it firmly. A clone size is listed for some rows: how often the clone was seen (once, few, many), or a class if it is expanded.

clone size	D gene	J gene	V gene	CDR3 DNA	CDR3 protein
few	TRBD1	TRBJ2-7	TRBV7-2	TGTGCCAGCAGCTTGACCCTGGGACAGGGCTACGAGCAGTACTTC	CASSLTLGQGYEQYF
NA	NA	TRBJ2-7	TRBV5-4	TGTGCCAGCAGCCGTGAGGGCGGCACGCGAGAGCAGTACTTC	CASSREGGTREQYF
NA	NA	TRBJ2-4	TRBV19	TGTGCCAGTAGTATAGTGAACATAGCCAAAAACATTCAGTACTTC	CASSIVNIAKNIQYF
NA	NA	TRBJ2-1	TRBV10-3	TGTGCCATCAGGGCCCACCAGTCAGGGAATGAGCAGTTCTTC	CAIRAHQSGNEQFF
NA	NA	TRBJ1-2	TRBV10-3	TGTGCCATCAGTGCTTGGCAGGACTATGGCTACACCTTC	CAISAWQDYGYTF
NA	NA	TRBJ2-6	TRBV6-1	TGTGCCAGCACCCGGTCTGGGGCCAACGTCCTGACTTTC	CASTRSGANVLTF
NA	NA	TRBJ2-7	TRBV6-5	TGTGCCAGCAGTTACCTTACAGGTTACGAGCAGTACTTC	CASSYLTGYEQYF
NA	TRBD2	TRBJ2-1	TRBV10-3	TGTGCCATCAGTGAGTCGGGAGCGGGGGAATCCTACAATGAGCAGTTCTTC	CAISESGAGESYNEQFF
NA	NA	TRBJ1-6	TRBV13	TGTGCCAGCAGCTTACTCGGCGGGAATTCACCCCTCCACTTT	CASSLLGGNSPLHF
NA	NA	TRBJ2-7	TRBV5-1	TGCGCCAGCAATTTGGGGGACTACGAGCAGTACTTC	CASNLGDYEQYF
NA	NA	TRBJ2-7	TRBV10-3	TGTGCCATCAGTGAGTTTGACAAGGGAGATCCCGAGCAGTACTTC	CAISEFDKGDPEQYF
once	NA	TRBJ2-7	TRBV6-5	TGTGCCAGCAGTTTCAAGGACAGTCGCTACGAGCAGTACTTC	CASSFKDSRYEQYF
NA	NA	TRBJ1-4	TRBV7-9	TGTGCCAGCAGCTTAGATGGTGTGGGGGAAAAACTGTTTTTT	CASSLDGVGEKLFF
NA	NA	TRBJ1-6	TRBV18	TGTGCCAGCTCACCGTCCGGGGGGGGCAATTCACCCCTCCACTTT	CASSPSGGGNSPLHF
NA	NA	TRBJ2-3	TRBV13	TGTGCCAGCAGCACCCAGGGTTCAGATACGCAGTATTTT	CASSTQGSDTQYF
NA	NA	TRBJ2-2	TRBV18	TGTGCCAGCTCACCTTATGCGGGGCCCAACACCGGGGAGCTGTTTTTT	CASSPYAGPNTGELFF
NA	TRBD1	TRBJ1-6	TRBV30	TGTGCCGGGACCCCCGGACAGGGTGGGTTCTATAATTCACCCCTCCACTTT	CAGTPGQGGFYNSPLHF
NA	NA	TRBJ1-1	TRBV18	TGTGCCAGCTTGAGGGAGGAGAACACTGAAGCTTTCTTT	CASLREENTEAFF
NA	TRBD1	TRBJ1-2	TRBV29-1	TGCAGCGTTGAGCCTAGCGCAGGACAGGGGGATGGCTACACCTTC	CSVEPSAGQGDGYTF
NA	NA	TRBJ2-3	TRBV5-6	TGTGCCAGCAGCTTGGGTCTTGGGCGGCGCGAAGATACGCAGTATTTT	CASSLGLGRREDTQYF
NA	TRBD1	TRBJ1-4	TRBV5-4	TGTGCCAGCAGCACAAACAGGGGGCTAAATGAAAAACTGTTTTTT	CASSTNRGLNEKLFF
NA	TRBD1	TRBJ1-6	TRBV27	TGTGCCAGCAGGGGACCGGGACAGGGGGTCGGCTCCTATAATTCACCCCTCCACTTT	CASRGPGQGVGSYNSPLHF
NA	TRBD1	TRBJ2-2	TRBV18	TGTGCCAGCTCACCACCGAGACAGGGGGCTCACACCGGGGAGCTGTTTTTT	CASSPPRQGAHTGELFF
NA	NA	TRBJ1-5	TRBV28	TGTGCCAGCAGCCCAACCACAGGGTCCAATCAGCCCCAGCATTTT	CASSPTTGSNQPQHF
NA	NA	TRBJ2-7	TRBV5-1	TGCGCCAGCAGCTTGGACGGCTACGAGCAGTACTTC	CASSLDGYEQYF
NA	TRBD2	TRBJ2-2	TRBV7-2	TGTGCCAGCAGCTGGAGGACTAGCGGGGGGTTTAGGGAGCTGTTTTTT	CASSWRTSGGFRELFF
NA	NA	TRBJ2-3	TRBV15	TGTGCCACCAGCAGAGGAACGGATACGCAGTATTTT	CATSRGTDTQYF
NA	TRBD1	TRBJ2-2	TRBV5-1	TGCGCCAGCAGCTCAATGACAGGGGCCACCGGGGAGCTGTTTTTT	CASSSMTGATGELFF
few	NA	TRBJ2-3	TRBV10-3	TGTGCCATCAGGGAGTCCACAGATACGCAGTATTTT	CAIRESTDTQYF
NA	TRBD1	TRBJ1-2	TRBV30	TGTGCCTGGAGTGTACCAGGGGGCGTGGGGGGCTACACCTTC	CAWSVPGGVGGYTF
once	NA	TRBJ2-3	TRBV5-1	TGCGCCAGCAGCCACTCCGCGGACACAGATACGCAGTATTTT	CASSHSADTDTQYF
NA	NA	TRBJ1-2	TRBV6-5	TGTGCCAGCAGTTACAGGGACACCAACTATGGCTACACCTTC	CASSYRDTNYGYTF
NA	TRBD1	TRBJ1-2	TRBV6-5	TGTGCCAGCAGTGCCCCCGGGACAGGGGACTATGGCTACACCTTC	CASSAPGTGDYGYTF
NA	NA	TRBJ1-2	TRBV20-1	TGCAGTGCTAGGCCCAGGGATGGCTACACCTTC	CSARPRDGYTF
NA	TRBD1	TRBJ1-6	TRBV7-9	TGTGCCAGCAGCAAGACAGGGCTGGGTTCACCCCTCCACTTT	CASSKTGLGSPLHF
NA	TRBD1	TRBJ1-5	TRBV6-6	TGTGCCAGCAGCTTTACACAGGGGAGCAATCAGCCCCAGCATTTT	CASSFTQGSNQPQHF
once	TRBD1	TRBJ2-7	TRBV19	TGTGCCAGTAGTATCTCAGGGGGCAGCTCCTACGAGCAGTACTTC	CASSISGGSSYEQYF
NA	NA	TRBJ1-1	TRBV29-1	TGCAGCGTTGGATCCCCGAACACTGAAGCTTTCTTT	CSVGSPNTEAFF
NA	NA	TRBJ1-5	TRBV7-9	TGTGCCAGCAGCTTAATGGCTCAGCCCCAGCATTTT	CASSLMAQPQHF
NA	NA	TRBJ2-1	TRBV18	TGTGCCAGCTCGCGTGTCGTCGACTCCTACAATGAGCAGTTCTTC	CASSRVVDSYNEQFF
NA	TRBD1	TRBJ2-2	TRBV7-9	TGTGCCAGCAGCTCCAGGCGGGACAGGGGTCACGGGGAGCTGTTTTTT	CASSSRRDRGHGELFF
NA	NA	TRBJ2-2	TRBV7-3	TGTGCCAGCAGATCGGACAGCAACACCGGGGAGCTGTTTTTT	CASRSDSNTGELFF
NA	NA	TRBJ2-3	TRBV6-6	TGTGCCAGCAGTTACAACTCCGGGGGTACGCAGTATTTT	CASSYNSGGTQYF
NA	NA	TRBJ2-6	TRBV7-5	TGTGCCAGAAGCTTGACTGGACAGGGAAGCTCTGGGGCCAACGTCCTGACTTTC	CARSLTGQGSSGANVLTF
NA	NA	TRBJ1-4	TRBV7-9	TGTGCCAGCAGCTTTAGGGGTTTAGAAGAAAAACTGTTTTTT	CASSFRGLEEKLFF
NA	NA	TRBJ2-5	TRBV15	TGTGCCACCAGTTGGGGGGCGGGGACCCAGTACTTC	CATSWGAGTQYF
NA	NA	TRBJ1-5	TRBV11-2	TGTGCCAGCAGCCTCATGGGGGGGGACAATCAGCCCCAGCATTTT	CASSLMGGDNQPQHF
NA	TRBD1	TRBJ1-2	TRBV5-1	TGCGCCAGCAGCCCAGGGGGAGTGTATGGCTACACCTTC	CASSPGGVYGYTF
NA	TRBD1	TRBJ1-1	TRBV7-9	TGTGCCAGCAGCTTAGGGACAGGGGTAACTGAAGCTTTCTTT	CASSLGTGVTEAFF
NA	NA	TRBJ2-1	TRBV7-9	TGTGCCAGCAGCTGGGGACAGCGGGCGAATGAGCAGTTCTTC	CASSWGQRANEQFF
NA	NA	TRBJ2-3	TRBV18	TGTGCCAGCTCACCAATATCCTCAGGACAGACTACAGATACGCAGTATTTT	CASSPISSGQTTDTQYF
few	NA	TRBJ1-6	TRBV5-4	TGTGCCAGCAGCTTGGTCGGGGGTAGCAATTCACCCCTCCACTTT	CASSLVGGSNSPLHF
NA	TRBD1	TRBJ1-5	TRBV6-6	TGTGCCAGCAGTCCGGGACAGCTCGGAGGCAATCAGCCCCAGCATTTT	CASSPGQLGGNQPQHF
NA	NA	TRBJ2-5	TRBV18	TGTGCCAGCTCACCAGATGGCCAAGAGACCCAGTACTTC	CASSPDGQETQYF
NA	NA	TRBJ2-7	TRBV28	TGTGCCAGCAGTTACACAGGGTTAGGGCAGTACTTC	CASSYTGLGQYF
NA	NA	TRBJ2-7	TRBV5-1	TGCGCCAGCAGTAGGGCCGAAAATTACGAGCAGTACTTC	CASSRAENYEQYF